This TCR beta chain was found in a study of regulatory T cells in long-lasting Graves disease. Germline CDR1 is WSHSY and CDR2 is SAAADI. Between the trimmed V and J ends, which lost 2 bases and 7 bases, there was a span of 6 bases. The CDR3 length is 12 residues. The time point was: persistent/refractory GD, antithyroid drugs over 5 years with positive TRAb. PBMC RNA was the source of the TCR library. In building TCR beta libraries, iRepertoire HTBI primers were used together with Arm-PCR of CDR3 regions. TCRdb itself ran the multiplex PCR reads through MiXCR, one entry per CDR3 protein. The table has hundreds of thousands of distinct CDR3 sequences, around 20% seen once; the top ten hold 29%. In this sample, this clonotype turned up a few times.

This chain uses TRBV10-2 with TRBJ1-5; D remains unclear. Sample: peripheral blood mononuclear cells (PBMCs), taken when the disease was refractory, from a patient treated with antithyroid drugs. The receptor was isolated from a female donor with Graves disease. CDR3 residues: CASSERGQPQHF. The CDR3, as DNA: TGCGCCAGCAGTGAGAGAGGCCAGCCCCAGCATTTT.